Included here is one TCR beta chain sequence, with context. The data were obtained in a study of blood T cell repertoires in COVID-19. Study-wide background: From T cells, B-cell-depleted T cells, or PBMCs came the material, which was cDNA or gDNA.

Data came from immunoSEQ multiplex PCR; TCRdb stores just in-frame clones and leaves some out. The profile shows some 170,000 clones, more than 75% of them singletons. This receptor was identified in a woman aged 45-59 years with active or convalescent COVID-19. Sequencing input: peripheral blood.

The CDR3 reads CASSQVLAGRTNEQFF. CDR3 coding DNA: TGTGCCAGCAGCCAAGTTCTGGCGGGCCGGACGAATGAGCAGTTCTTC. The gene calls are TRBV4-2 and TRBJ2-1; D might be TRBD2 (5 bases). CDR1 and CDR2 from the germline V gene are LGHNA and YNFKEQ. The CDR3 is made up of 16 amino acids. V was pared by 1 base and J by 7 bases, with 17 bases between.